This record looks at one TCR beta chain sequence and its context. Its matching antigen is unknown. The data stem from a study of cytomegalovirus exposure and HLA in healthy donors. 60 Vbeta and 13 Jbeta primers were used in PCR. Produced via immunoSEQ multiplex PCR; TCRdb's table is partial and in-frame only. The listing records 20,000 to 25,000 clones. The germline CDR1 and CDR2 sequences are SSHAT and FNYEAQ (reference sequence). The CDR3 extends over 14 amino acids. V dropped 6 bases and J dropped 2; count of bases not matched to a gene: 4. General study points: Later analysis identified 15,000 to 20,000 TCR beta sequences associated with HLA alleles, using a false discovery rate threshold of 0.05. Researchers reportedly found TCR beta sequences accurately predicted most subjects' HLA-A and HLA-B alleles. On later analysis, the bulk of CMV-associated TCR beta chains appeared to be HLA-restricted.

The chain combines TRBV7-7 with TRBJ1-3, with 7 bases aligning to TRBD1. The sequencing input was PBMCs. The TCR was taken from a male donor in good health and CMV-seropositive. Here the CDR3 DNA reads TGTGCCAGCAGACAGAGGGGGCCTGGAAACACCATATATTTT. It yields the protein CASRQRGPGNTIYF.